These 12 T cell receptor beta chains were sequenced from one sample in a study of T cell repertoires in cytomegalovirus infection. TCRdb redid the calling of the reads with MiXCR, one entry per CDR3 protein. The sample carries approximately 130,000 distinct CDR3 sequences, roughly 9% recorded once. Material: PBMCs. Receptor source: a human donor in good health (CMV status not recorded). Some clones in this sample may be carry-over from other donors' samples.

Many counts were recorded for this clonotype. The V call is TRBV6-6, the J call TRBJ2-3, with a weak D call TRBD1 (5 bases). The CDR3 length is 16 residues. Germline V gene data show CDR1 as MNHNY and CDR2 as SVGAGI (reference sequence). The ends were cut back, 0 bases at V and 0 bases at J, with 10 bases in the middle. The CDR3 protein is CASSYSGAASTDTQYF. The CDR3 DNA sequence: TGTGCCAGCAGTTACTCTGGGGCAGCTAGCACAGATACGCAGTATTTT.

This clonotype was found many times. The genes are TRBV15 and TRBJ1-5, with TRBD1 matching over 8 bases. Looked up from germline, CDR1 is LNHNV and CDR2 is YYDKDF (reference sequence). The CDR3 has 15 residues. The ends lost 0 bases at V and 2 bases at J; junction bases unmatched: 0. CDR3 sequence (DNA): TGTGCCACCAGCAGAGAGGACAGGGGCAATCAGCCCCAGCATTTT. It is translated as CATSREDRGNQPQHF.

The V and J genes are TRBV3-1 and TRBJ2-1; D possibly corresponds to TRBD2 (7 bases). The germline V and J ends were trimmed by 0 bases and 10 bases, with 19 bases remaining between them. The CDR3 has 16 residues. Germline values: CDR1 LGHDT, CDR2 YNNKEL (reference sequence). This CDR3 reads CASSQDRGRGGREQFF. DNA of the CDR3: TGTGCCAGCAGCCAAGATAGGGGGAGGGGAGGCCGGGAGCAGTTCTTC.

This clonotype was seen a few times. This chain links TRBV7-9 with TRBJ2-1; D is uncertain. Germline V gene sequence: CDR1 SEHNR, CDR2 FQNEAQ (reference sequence). Trimming pared 1 base from V and 8 bases from J, leaving 12 bases between. The CDR3 extends over 14 amino acids. CDR3 bases: TGTGCCAGCAGCTTAGGAGGCCCAGACTATGAGCAGTTCTTC. It encodes CASSLGGPDYEQFF. The full variable domain, with the rest looked up from reference TRBV7-9 and TRBJ2-1, is DTGVSQNPRHKITKRGQNVTFRCDPISEHNRLYWYRQTLGQGPEFLTYFQNEAQLEKSRLLSDRFSAERPKGSFSTLEIQRTEQGDSAMYLCASSLGGPDYEQFFGPGTRLTVL.

This clonotype appeared a few times. The V call is TRBV20-1, the J call TRBJ2-1; the D is unclear. Trimming removed 5 bases from V and 10 bases from J, with 9 bases in between. CDR1 is DFQATT, CDR2 SNEGSKA, per germline (reference sequence). The CDR3 is 10 amino acids. CDR3 nucleotides: TGCAGTGCTGGGGTGGGGGAGCAGTTCTTC. Translated, it gives CSAGVGEQFF.

The V gene is TRBV20-1, the J gene TRBJ2-1; TRBD1 agrees at 9 bases. There are 18 residues in the CDR3. Trimming at V came to 3 bases and at J to 8 bases, leaving 20 bases not matched to a gene. CDR1 DFQATT and CDR2 SNEGSKA come from the germline V gene (reference sequence). This CDR3 is CSASLRDPSYRGRDEQFF. CDR3 bases: TGCAGTGCTAGCCTGAGGGACCCGTCTTACAGGGGGCGCGATGAGCAGTTCTTC.

This clonotype showed up many times. This chain connects TRBV29-1 to TRBJ1-4; D gene ambiguous. This CDR3 is built from 13 residues. The germline V gene has CDR1 SQVTM and CDR2 ANQGSEA. Trimming stripped 3 bases from V and 3 bases from J, with 8 bases between. The CDR3 region has the DNA TGCAGCGTTGATCTAGGAGCTAATGAAAAACTGTTTTTT. It is translated as CSVDLGANEKLFF.

This clonotype was observed at least ten times. This chain uses TRBV28 with TRBJ2-5; maybe TRBD2 (6 bases). The CDR3 is made up of 15 amino acids. Trimming cost V 2 bases and J 1 base, with 11 bases left between them. Germline V gives CDR1 MDHEN, CDR2 SYDVKM. The CDR3 sequence is CASSLPGGAQETQYF. CDR3 DNA sequence: TGTGCCAGCAGTTTACCGGGCGGGGCCCAAGAGACCCAGTACTTC.

This clonotype occurred many times. The V and J genes are TRBV5-1 and TRBJ1-6, with D unresolved. The CDR3 loop spans 17 amino acids. Germline V gene data show CDR1 as SGHRS and CDR2 as YFSETQ. V shed 1 base and J shed 8 bases, with 19 bases lying between them. The CDR3, as DNA: TGCGCCAGCAGCTTGAGTTCGGCAGGCGGCCGGGATTCACCCCTCCACTTT. Protein: CASSLSSAGGRDSPLHF.

This clonotype was seen ten or more times. This chain uses TRBV7-9 with TRBJ2-1; no definite D call. Trimming stripped 3 bases from V and 5 bases from J, with 8 bases between. In germline, CDR1 is SEHNR, CDR2 FQNEAQ (reference sequence). The CDR3 length is 13 residues. CDR3 nucleotides: TGTGCCAGCAGCTTCGTGGGAAACAATGAGCAGTTCTTC. This encodes CASSFVGNNEQFF.

This clonotype was seen repeatedly, ten times or more. V usage is TRBV28 and J usage is TRBJ1-1; D is perhaps TRBD1 (5 bases). The CDR3 has 12 amino acids. The germline gives CDR1 MDHEN, CDR2 SYDVKM. Trimming left V 5 bases short and J 11 bases short, with 15 bases between. CDR3 nucleotides: TGTGCCAGCAGTCCCGGGGCCCTGAACGCTTTCTTT. Protein product: CASSPGALNAFF.

This clonotype was seen only a few times. The J gene is TRBJ1-1, the V gene TRBV7-9; TRBD1 might be the D (6 bases). The V end lost 5 bases, the J end lost 1 base, and 14 bases lay between the germline ends. The CDR3 is 15 amino acids. Germline V gives CDR1 SEHNR, CDR2 FQNEAQ (reference sequence). The CDR3 DNA reads as TGTGCCAGCAGCCAGAGACAGGTTGGGAACACTGAAGCTTTCTTT. Its translation: CASSQRQVGNTEAFF.